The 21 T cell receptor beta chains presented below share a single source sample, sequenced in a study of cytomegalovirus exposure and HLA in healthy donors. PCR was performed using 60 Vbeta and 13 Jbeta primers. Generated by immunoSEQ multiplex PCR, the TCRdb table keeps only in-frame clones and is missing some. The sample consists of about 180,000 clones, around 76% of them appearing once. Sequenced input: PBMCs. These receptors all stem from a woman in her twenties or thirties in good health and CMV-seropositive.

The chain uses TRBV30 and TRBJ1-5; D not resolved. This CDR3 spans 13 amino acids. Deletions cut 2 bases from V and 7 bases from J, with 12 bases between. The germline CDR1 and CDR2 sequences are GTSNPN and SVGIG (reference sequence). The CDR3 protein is CAWSWSTGQPQHF. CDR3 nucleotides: TGTGCCTGGAGTTGGTCAACGGGACAGCCCCAGCATTTT.

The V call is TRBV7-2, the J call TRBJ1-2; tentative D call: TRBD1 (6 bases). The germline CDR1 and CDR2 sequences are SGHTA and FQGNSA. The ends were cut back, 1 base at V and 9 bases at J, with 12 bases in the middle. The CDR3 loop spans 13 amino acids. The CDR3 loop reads CASSLVGGLSYTF. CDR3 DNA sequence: TGTGCCAGCAGCTTAGTGGGGGGGCTAAGCTACACCTTC.

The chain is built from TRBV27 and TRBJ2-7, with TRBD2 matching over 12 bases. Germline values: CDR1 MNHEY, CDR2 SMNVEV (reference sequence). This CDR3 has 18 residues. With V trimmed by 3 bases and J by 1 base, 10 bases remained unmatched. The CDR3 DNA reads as TGTGCCAGCAGTTTGCTACCCGGGACTAGCGGGCGGTCCTACGAGCAGTACTTC. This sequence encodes CASSLLPGTSGRSYEQYF.

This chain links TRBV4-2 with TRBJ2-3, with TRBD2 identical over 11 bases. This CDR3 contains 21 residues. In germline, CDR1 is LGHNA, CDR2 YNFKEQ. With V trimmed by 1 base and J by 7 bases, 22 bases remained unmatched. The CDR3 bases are TGTGCCAGCAGCCAAGGTTTATCGGGGGGCCCCTCTAGCGGGGGGTTCTATACGCAGTATTTT. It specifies CASSQGLSGGPSSGGFYTQYF.

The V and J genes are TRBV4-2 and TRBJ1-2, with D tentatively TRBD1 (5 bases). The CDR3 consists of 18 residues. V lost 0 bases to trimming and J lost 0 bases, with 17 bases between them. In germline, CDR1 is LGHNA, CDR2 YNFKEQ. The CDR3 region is CASSQDVRRDRANYGYTF. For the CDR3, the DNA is TGTGCCAGCAGCCAAGATGTGAGGCGGGACCGGGCTAACTATGGCTACACCTTC.

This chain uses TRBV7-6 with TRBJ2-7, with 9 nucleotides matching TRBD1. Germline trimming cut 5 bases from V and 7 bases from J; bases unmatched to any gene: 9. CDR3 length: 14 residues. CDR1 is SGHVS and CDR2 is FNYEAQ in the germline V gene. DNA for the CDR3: TGTGCCAGCAGCCCGCTACAGGGGGCGGGGGAGCAGTACTTC. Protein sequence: CASSPLQGAGEQYF.

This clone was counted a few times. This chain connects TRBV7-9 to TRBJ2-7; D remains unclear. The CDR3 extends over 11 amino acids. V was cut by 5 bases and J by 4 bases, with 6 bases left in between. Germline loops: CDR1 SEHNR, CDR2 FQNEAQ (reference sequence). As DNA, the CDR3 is TGTGCCAGCAGCCCACGGTACGAGCAGTACTTC. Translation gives CASSPRYEQYF.

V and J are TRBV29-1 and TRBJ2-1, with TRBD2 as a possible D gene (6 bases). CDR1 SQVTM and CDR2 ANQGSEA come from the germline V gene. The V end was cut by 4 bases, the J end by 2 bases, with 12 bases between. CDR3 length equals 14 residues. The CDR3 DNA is TGCAGCGTTGGTAGGGCTAGCGCCTACAATGAGCAGTTCTTC. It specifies CSVGRASAYNEQFF.

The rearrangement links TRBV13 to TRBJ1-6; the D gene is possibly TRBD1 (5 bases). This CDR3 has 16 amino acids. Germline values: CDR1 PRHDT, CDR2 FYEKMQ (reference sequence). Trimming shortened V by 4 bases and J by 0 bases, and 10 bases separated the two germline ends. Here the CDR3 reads CASSSTASSYNSPLHF. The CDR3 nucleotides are TGTGCCAGCAGCTCGACAGCCAGCTCCTATAATTCACCCCTCCACTTT.

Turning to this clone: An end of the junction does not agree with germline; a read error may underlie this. The CDR3 DNA reads TGTGCCTGGAGAGCTAGCAGAGATACGCAGTATTTT. Its protein product is CAWRASRDTQYF. V and J are TRBV30 and TRBJ2-3, with D tentatively TRBD2 (5 bases). This CDR3 comprises 12 residues. The germline V gene has CDR1 GTSNPN and CDR2 SVGIG (reference sequence).

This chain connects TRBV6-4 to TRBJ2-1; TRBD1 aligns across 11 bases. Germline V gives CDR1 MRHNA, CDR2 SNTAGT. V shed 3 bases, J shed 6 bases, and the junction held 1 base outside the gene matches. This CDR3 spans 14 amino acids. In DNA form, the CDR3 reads TGTGCCAGCAGTGAGGGGACAGGGGGCAATGAGCAGTTCTTC. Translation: CASSEGTGGNEQFF.

The CDR3 bases are TGTGCCAGCAGGGGGGAGGGTAACACAGATACGCAGTATTTT. This codes for CASRGEGNTDTQYF. This chain connects TRBV6-6 to TRBJ2-3; 7 bases map to TRBD2. J gave up 2 bases and V 6 bases, and 5 bases lay outside the gene matches. Germline V gives CDR1 MNHNY, CDR2 SVGAGI (reference sequence). CDR3 length: 14 residues.

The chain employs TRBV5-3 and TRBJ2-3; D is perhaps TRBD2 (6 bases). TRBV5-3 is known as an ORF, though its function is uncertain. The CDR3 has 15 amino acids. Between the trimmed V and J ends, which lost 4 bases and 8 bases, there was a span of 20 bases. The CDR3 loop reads CARSPSRGTGGTQYF. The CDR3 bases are TGTGCCAGAAGCCCCTCGCGGGGAACCGGAGGTACGCAGTATTTT.

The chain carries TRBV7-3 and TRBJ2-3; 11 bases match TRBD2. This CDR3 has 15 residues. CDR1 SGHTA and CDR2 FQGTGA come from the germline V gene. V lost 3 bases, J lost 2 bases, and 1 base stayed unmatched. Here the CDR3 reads CASSFSGGDTDTQYF. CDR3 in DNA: TGTGCCAGCAGCTTTAGCGGGGGGGACACAGATACGCAGTATTTT.

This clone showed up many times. CDR3 amino acids: CASSFPGVQETQYF. CDR3 DNA sequence: TGTGCCAGCAGCTTCCCGGGGGTTCAAGAGACCCAGTACTTC. The chain is built from TRBV7-2 and TRBJ2-5; possible D gene TRBD2, 6 bases. Trimming pared 3 bases from V and 2 bases from J, leaving 10 bases between. CDR1 is SGHTA, CDR2 FQGNSA, per germline. CDR3 size: 14 residues.

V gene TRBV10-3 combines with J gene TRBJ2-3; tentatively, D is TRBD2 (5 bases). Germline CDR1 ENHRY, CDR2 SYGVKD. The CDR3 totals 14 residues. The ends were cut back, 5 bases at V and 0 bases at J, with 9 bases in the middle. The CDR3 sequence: CAISFLASTDTQYF. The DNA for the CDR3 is TGTGCCATCAGTTTCCTAGCTAGCACAGATACGCAGTATTTT.

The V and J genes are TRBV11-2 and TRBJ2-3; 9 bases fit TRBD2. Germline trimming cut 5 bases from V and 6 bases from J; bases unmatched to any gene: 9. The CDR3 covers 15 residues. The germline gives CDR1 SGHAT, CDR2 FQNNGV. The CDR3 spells CASSRNSGGYDTQYF. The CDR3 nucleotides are TGTGCCAGCAGCCGGAATAGCGGGGGATACGATACGCAGTATTTT.

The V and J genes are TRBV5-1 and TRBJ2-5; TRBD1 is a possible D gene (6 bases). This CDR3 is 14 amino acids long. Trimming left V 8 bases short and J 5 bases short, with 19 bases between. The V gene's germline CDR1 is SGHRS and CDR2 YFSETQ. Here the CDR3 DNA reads TGCGCCAGTAGCCCGGGCAGGGGCGGGGAGACCCAGTACTTC. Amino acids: CASSPGRGGETQYF.

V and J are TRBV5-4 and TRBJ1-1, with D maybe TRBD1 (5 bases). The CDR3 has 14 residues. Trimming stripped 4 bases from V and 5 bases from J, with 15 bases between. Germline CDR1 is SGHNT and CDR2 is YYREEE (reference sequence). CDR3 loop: CASSAGPRETEAFF. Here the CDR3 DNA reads TGTGCCAGCAGCGCAGGGCCCCGGGAGACTGAAGCTTTCTTT.

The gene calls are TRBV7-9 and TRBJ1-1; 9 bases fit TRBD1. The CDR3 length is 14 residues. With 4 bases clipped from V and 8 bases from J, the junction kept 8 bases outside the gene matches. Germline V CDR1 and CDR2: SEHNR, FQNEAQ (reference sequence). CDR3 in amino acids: CASSSAGTGSEAFF. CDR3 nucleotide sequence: TGTGCCAGCAGCTCCGCCGGGACAGGGTCCGAAGCTTTCTTT.

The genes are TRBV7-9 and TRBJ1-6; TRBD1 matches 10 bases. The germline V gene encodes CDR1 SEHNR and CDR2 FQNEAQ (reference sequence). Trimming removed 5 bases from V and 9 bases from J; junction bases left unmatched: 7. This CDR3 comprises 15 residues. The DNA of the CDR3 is TGTGCCAGCAGCACAGGACAGGGGGATGGTTCACCCCTCCACTTT. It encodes CASSTGQGDGSPLHF.